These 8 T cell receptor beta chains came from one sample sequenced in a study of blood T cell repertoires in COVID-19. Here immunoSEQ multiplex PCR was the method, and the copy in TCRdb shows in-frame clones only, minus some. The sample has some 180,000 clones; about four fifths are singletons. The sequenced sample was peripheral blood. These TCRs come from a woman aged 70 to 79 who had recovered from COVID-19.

As DNA, the CDR3 is TGTGCCAGCAGGAAAGGGTACGGGGGGTACGAGCAGTACTTC. It translates to CASRKGYGGYEQYF. The chain links TRBV27 to TRBJ2-7; 7 positions agree with TRBD2. The CDR3 consists of 14 residues. Per the germline V gene, CDR1 is MNHEY and CDR2 is SMNVEV (reference sequence). V was clipped by 6 bases and J by 4 bases; unmatched bases: 9.

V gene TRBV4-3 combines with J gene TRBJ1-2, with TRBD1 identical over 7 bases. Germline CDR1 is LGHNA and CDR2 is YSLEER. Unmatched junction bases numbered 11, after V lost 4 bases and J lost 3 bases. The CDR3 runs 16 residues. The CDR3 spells CASSPQDRDPDYGYTF. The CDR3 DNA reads TGCGCCAGCAGCCCACAAGACAGGGACCCGGACTATGGCTACACCTTC.

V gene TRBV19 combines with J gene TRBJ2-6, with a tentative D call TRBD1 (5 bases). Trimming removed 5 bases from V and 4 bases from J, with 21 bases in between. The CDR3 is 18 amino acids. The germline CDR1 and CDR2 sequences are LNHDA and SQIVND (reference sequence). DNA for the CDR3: TGTGCCAGTAGTTGGCAGGGATTCCGAACCCCCGGGGCCAACGTCCTGACTTTC. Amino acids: CASSWQGFRTPGANVLTF.

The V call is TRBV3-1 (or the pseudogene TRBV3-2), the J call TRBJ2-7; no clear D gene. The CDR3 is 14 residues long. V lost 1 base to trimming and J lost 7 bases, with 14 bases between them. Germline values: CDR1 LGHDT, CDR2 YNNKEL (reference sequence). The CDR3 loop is CASSQGVSPREQYF. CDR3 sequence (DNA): TGTGCCAGCAGCCAAGGAGTCTCCCCGAGGGAGCAGTACTTC.

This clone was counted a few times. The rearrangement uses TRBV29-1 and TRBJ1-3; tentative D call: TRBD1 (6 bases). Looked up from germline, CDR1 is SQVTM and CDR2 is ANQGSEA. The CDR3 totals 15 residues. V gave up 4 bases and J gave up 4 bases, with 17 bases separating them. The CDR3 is CSVVPSGGAGNTIYF. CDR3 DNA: TGCAGCGTTGTCCCGAGCGGGGGCGCGGGAAACACCATATATTTT.

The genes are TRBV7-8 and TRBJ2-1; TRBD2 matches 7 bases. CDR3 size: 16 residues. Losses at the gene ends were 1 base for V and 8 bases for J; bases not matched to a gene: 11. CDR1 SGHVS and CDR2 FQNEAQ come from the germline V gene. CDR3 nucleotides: TGTGCCAGCAGCTTAGGAGGCGGGAGAACCCCCGATGAGCAGTTCTTC. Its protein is CASSLGGGRTPDEQFF. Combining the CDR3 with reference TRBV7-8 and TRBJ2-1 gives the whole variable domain GAGVSQSPRYKVAKRGQDVALRCDPISGHVSLFWYQQALGQGPEFLTYFQNEAQLDKSGLPSDRFFAERPEGSVSTLKIQRTQQEDSAVYLCASSLGGGRTPDEQFFGPGTRLTVL.

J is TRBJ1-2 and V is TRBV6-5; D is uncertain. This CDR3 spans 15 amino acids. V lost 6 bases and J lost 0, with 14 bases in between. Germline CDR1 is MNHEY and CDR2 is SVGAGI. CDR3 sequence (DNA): TGTGCCAGCAGCCTGGGCTACAAGGCTAACTATGGCTACACCTTC. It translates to CASSLGYKANYGYTF.

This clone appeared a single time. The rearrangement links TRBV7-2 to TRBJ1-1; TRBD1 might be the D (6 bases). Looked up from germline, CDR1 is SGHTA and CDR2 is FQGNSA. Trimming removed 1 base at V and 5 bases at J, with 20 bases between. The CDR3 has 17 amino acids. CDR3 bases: TGTGCCAGCAGCTTAGAGGGGCGGGGGGCAAGGAGTACTGAAGCTTTCTTT. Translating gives CASSLEGRGARSTEAFF.